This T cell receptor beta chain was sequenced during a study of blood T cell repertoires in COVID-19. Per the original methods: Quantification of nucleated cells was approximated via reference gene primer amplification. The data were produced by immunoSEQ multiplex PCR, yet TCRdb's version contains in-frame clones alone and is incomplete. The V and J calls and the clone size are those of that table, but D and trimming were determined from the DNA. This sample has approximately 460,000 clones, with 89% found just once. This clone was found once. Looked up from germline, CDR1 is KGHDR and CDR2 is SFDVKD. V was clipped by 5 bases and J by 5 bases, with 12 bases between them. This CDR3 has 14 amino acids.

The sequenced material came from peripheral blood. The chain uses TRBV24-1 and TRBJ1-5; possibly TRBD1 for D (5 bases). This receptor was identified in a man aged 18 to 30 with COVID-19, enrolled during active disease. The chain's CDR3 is CATSGRDSYQPQHF. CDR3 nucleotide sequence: TGTGCCACCAGTGGCAGGGATTCTTATCAGCCCCAGCATTTT.